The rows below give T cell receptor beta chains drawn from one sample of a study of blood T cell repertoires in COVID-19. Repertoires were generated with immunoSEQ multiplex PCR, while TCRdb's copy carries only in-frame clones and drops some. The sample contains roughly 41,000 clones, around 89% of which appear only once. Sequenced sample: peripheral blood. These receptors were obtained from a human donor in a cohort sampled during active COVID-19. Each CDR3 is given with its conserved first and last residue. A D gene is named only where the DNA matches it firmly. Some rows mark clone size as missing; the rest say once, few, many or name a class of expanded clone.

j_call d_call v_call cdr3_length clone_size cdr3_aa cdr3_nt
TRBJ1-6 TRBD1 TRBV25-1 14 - CASASEGAFSPLHF TGTGCCAGCGCCTCAGAGGGGGCGTTTTCACCCCTCCACTTT
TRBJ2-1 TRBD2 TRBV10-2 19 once CASRGRGLMAGGLQDEQFF TGCGCCAGCCGGGGCCGGGGGCTCATGGCGGGAGGACTTCAGGATGAGCAGTTCTTC
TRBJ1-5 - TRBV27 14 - CASSLGGLNQPQHF TGTGCCAGCAGTTTAGGGGGCCTTAATCAGCCCCAGCATTTT
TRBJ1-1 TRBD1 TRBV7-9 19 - CASSSTSTGTVRGHTEAFF TGTGCCAGCAGCTCTACCTCGACAGGGACTGTACGGGGGCACACTGAAGCTTTCTTT
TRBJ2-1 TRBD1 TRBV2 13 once CASRPYRGNEQFF TGTGCCAGCAGGCCCTACAGGGGCAATGAGCAGTTCTTC
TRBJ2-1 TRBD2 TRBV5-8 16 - CASSSGTSGRKNEQFF TGTGCCAGCAGCTCCGGGACTAGCGGGAGGAAGAATGAGCAGTTCTTC
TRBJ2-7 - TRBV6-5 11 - CASRSSYEQYF TGTGCCAGCAGGAGCTCCTACGAGCAGTACTTC
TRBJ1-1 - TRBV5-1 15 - CASSFGTGVDTEAFF TGCGCCAGCAGCTTCGGGACGGGGGTGGACACTGAAGCTTTCTTT
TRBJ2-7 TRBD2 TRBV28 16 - CASSLLALAGRYEQYF TGTGCCAGCAGTTTATTGGCACTAGCGGGACGCTACGAGCAGTACTTC
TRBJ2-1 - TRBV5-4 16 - CASVQTSSYTDNEQFF TGTGCCAGCGTACAGACTAGTTCGTATACAGACAATGAGCAGTTCTTC
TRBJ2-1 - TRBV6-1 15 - CASSEGRGANNEQFF TGTGCCAGCAGTGAGGGCAGGGGGGCAAACAATGAGCAGTTCTTC
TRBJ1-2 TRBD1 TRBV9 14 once CASSNPDRGGGYTF TGTGCCAGCAGCAACCCTGACAGGGGCGGCGGCTACACCTTC
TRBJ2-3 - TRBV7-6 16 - CASSQYFGGPTDTQYF TGTGCCAGCAGTCAGTATTTCGGGGGGCCCACAGATACGCAGTATTTT
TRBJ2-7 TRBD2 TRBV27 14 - CASSFQGGLDEQYF TGTGCCAGCAGTTTTCAGGGCGGACTAGACGAGCAGTACTTC
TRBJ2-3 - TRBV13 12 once CASSSGTDTQYF TGTGCCAGCAGCTCGGGCACAGATACGCAGTATTTT
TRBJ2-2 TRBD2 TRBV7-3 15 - CASSLALAGPGELFF TGTGCCAGCAGCTTAGCACTAGCGGGACCCGGGGAGCTGTTTTTT
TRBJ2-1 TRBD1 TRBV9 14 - CASSSRDSVNEQFF TGTGCCAGCAGCAGCCGGGACAGTGTCAATGAGCAGTTCTTC
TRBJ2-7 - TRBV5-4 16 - CASSSGRSFSSYEQYF TGTGCCAGCAGCTCAGGAAGGTCTTTCAGCTCCTACGAGCAGTACTTC
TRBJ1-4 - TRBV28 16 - CASRAVEAPLNEKLFF TGTGCCAGCAGGGCGGTGGAGGCTCCGCTTAATGAAAAACTGTTTTTT
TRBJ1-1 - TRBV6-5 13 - CASSQLEGTEAFF TGTGCCAGCAGTCAACTCGAGGGAACTGAAGCTTTCTTT
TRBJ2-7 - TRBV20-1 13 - CSASRQAPYEQYF TGCAGTGCTAGTAGGCAGGCCCCCTACGAGCAGTACTTC
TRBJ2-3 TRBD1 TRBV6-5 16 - CASSYSTGLGTNTQYF TGTGCCAGCAGTTACTCGACAGGGTTGGGAACTAATACGCAGTATTTT
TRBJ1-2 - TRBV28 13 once CASLPGRAYGYTF TGTGCCAGTTTACCAGGGCGAGCCTATGGCTACACCTTC
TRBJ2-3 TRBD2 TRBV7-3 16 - CASSFAGTRSTDTQYF TGTGCCAGCAGCTTCGCCGGGACTAGGAGCACAGATACGCAGTATTTT
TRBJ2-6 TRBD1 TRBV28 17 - CASSILTGGAGANVLTF TGTGCCAGCAGTATACTGACAGGGGGCGCTGGGGCCAACGTCCTGACTTTC
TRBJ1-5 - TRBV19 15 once CASSVLRPSNQPQHF TGTGCCAGTAGTGTGCTCAGGCCGAGCAATCAGCCCCAGCATTTT
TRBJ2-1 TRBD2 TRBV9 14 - CASSPRTSGNEQFF TGTGCCAGCAGCCCTCGGACTAGCGGCAATGAGCAGTTCTTC
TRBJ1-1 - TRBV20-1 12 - CSASQGITEAFF TGCAGTGCTAGTCAGGGGATTACTGAAGCTTTCTTT
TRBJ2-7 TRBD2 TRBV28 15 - CASRSGLANPYEQYF TGTGCCAGCAGATCAGGACTAGCGAATCCCTACGAGCAGTACTTC
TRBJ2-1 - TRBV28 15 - CASSLRAEVRNEQFF TGTGCCAGCAGTTTACGGGCGGAGGTACGCAATGAGCAGTTCTTC